The source of this T cell receptor beta chain is a study of blood T cell repertoires in COVID-19 (dated by TCRdb to the early 2020s). For context, the study as a whole: Collaborator samples came from the United States, Italy and Spain and covered acute and convalescent phases of COVID-19. The prospective study material was composed of cDNA or gDNA derived from T cells, B-cell-depleted T cells, or PBMCs. Subjects who had been exposed to COVID-19, were actively infected with it, or had recovered from it provided the deeply sampled blood TCRbeta repertoires that made up the dataset. The repertoires were made available in a free public database intended to serve as a resource for research on the immune response to SARS-CoV-2. Samples came from the ongoing ImmuneRACE study (first 160 participants) plus 1,254 subjects from 6 global collaborators. Nearly every sample came with metadata listing a de-identified subject ID, COVID-19 status, age in years and sex. Where HLA class I and class II types were available, the types were taken from metadata supplied by the sample provider, not from assay-based typing. Overall study results and their limits: How much clinical and demographic metadata was included differed by source and by participant, and the metadata was provided uncurated.

Whole blood was collected in K2EDTA tubes by collaborating institutions according to the institutions' own protocols. For TCRbeta analysis, collaborators shipped samples as frozen whole blood, isolated PBMCs, or DNA extracted from either of those sample types. On this clone itself: What antigen it recognizes has not been identified. No much larger clone is present one base from it, and per-base qualities are unavailable.

The immunoSEQ Assay, a bias-controlled multiplex PCR, was used to amplify TCRbeta CDR3 regions from genomic DNA. In the original analysis: The number of nucleated cells in each sample was estimated from the amplification of reference gene primers within the assay. Sequence reads were collapsed and filtered to measure the absolute abundance of every unique TCRbeta CDR3 rearrangement. For each sample, productive Simpson clonality was calculated by taking the square root of Simpson's diversity index across productive rearrangements. This immuneACCESS table, as held by TCRdb, lists in-frame sequences with V and J called but not all clones. Of the missing ones, under half trace to an unresolved V gene in checked studies; the others have no known cause. D and trimming come from the DNA, and the V and J calls and clone size come from that table. The sample includes 55,000 or so clones, with about four fifths observed a single time. The ten largest account for over 5.5% of the sample.

What was sequenced was peripheral blood. This receptor was identified in a human donor in a cohort sampled during active or convalescent COVID-19.

The CDR3 loop reads CASSRTLNTEAFF. The nucleotide sequence reads TGTGCCAGCAGCCGTACACTGAACACTGAAGCTTTCTTT. The V gene is TRBV9 and the J gene is TRBJ1-1; the D gene lacks a confident call. Sequences SGDLS (CDR1) and YYNGEE (CDR2) are obtained from the germline V gene. CDR3 length: 13 amino acids, cysteine to phenylalanine. The only DNA kept is the CDR3, 39 bases in frame from the first base. V drops 4 bases and J drops 0 bases, leaving 7 bases in between.